This TCR beta chain was recorded in a study of blood T cell repertoires in COVID-19. Whole-study context: The analysed material was cDNA or gDNA that came from T cells, B-cell-depleted T cells, or PBMCs.

The CDR3 has 13 residues. The V end lost 1 base, the J end lost 6 bases, and 9 bases lay between the germline ends. The germline CDR1 and CDR2 sequences are SGHDN and FVKESK. Authors' analysis steps: Using reference gene primer amplification, nucleated cell counts were estimated. Sequencing used immunoSEQ multiplex PCR; TCRdb keeps in-frame clones, though not all of them. The V and J calls and the clone size are those of that table, but D and trimming were determined from the DNA. The sample yields 180,000 or so clones, approximately 85% seen once. The chain has TRBV14 and TRBJ1-2, with D possibly being TRBD1 (6 bases). This clonotype was sampled from a woman aged 55-70 years with acute or convalescent COVID-19. Sequenced input: peripheral blood. In DNA form, the CDR3 reads TGTGCCAGCAGCCAAGCTACAGGGAATGGCTACACCTTC. This translates into CASSQATGNGYTF.